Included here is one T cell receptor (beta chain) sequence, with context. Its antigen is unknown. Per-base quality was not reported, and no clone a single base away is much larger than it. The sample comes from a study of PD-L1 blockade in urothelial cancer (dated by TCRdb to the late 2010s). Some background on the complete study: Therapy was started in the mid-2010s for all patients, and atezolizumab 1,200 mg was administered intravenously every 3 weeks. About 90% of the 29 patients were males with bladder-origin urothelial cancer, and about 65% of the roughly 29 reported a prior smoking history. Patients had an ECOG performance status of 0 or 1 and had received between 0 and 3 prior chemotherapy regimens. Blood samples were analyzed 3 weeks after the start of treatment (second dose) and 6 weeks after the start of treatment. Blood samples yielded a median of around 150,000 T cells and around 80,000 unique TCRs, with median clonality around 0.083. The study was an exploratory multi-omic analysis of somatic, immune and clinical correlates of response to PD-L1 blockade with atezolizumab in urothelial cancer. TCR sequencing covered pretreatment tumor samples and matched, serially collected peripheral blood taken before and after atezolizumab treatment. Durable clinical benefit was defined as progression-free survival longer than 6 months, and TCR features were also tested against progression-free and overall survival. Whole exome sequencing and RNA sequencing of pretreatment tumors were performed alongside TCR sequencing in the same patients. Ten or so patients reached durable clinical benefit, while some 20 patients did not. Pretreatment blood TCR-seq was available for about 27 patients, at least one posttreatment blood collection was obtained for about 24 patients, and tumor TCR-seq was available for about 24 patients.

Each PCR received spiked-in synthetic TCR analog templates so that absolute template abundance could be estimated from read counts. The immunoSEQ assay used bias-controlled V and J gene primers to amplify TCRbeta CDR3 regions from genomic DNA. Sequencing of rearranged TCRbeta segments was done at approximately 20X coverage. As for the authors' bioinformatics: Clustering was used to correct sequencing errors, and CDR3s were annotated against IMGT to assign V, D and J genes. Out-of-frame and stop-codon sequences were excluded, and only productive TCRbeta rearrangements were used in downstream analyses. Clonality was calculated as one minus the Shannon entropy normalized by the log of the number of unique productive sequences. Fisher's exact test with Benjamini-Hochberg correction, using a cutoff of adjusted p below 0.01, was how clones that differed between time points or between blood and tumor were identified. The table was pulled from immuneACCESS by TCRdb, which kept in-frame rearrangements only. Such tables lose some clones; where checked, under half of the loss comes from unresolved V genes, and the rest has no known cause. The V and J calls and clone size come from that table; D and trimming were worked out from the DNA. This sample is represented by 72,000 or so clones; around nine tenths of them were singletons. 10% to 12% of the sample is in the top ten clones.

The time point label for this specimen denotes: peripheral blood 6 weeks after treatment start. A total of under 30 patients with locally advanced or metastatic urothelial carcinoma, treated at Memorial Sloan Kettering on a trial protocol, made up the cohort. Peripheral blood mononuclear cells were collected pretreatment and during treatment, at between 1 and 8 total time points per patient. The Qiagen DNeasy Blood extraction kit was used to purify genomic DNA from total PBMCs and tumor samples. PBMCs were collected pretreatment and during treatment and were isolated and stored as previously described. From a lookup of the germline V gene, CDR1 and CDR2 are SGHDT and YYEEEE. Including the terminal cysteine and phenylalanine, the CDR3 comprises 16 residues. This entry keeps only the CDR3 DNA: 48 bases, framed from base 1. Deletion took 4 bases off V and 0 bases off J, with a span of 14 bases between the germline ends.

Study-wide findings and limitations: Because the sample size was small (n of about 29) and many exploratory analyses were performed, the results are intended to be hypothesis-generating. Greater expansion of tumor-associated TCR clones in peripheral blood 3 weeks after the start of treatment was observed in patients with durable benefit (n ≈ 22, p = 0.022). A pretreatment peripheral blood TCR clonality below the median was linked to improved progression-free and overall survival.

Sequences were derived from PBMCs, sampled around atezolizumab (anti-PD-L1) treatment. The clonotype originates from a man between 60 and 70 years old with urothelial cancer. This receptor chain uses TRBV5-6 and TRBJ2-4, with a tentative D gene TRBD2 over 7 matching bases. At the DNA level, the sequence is TGTGCCAGCAGCGGGGGGGGGCAGTTAGCCAAAAACATTCAGTACTTC. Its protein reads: CASSGGGQLAKNIQYF. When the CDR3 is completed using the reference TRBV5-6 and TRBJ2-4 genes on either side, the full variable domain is DAGVTQSPTHLIKTRGQQVTLRCSPKSGHDTVSWYQQALGQGPQFIFQYYEEEERQRGNFPDRFSGHQFPNYSSELNVNALLLGDSALYLCASSGGGQLAKNIQYFGAGTRLSVL.